Listed below are T cell receptor beta chains from one sample, sequenced in a study of regulatory T cells in long-lasting Graves disease. TCRdb reanalysed the multiplex PCR reads using MiXCR and keeps one entry per CDR3 protein. The repertoire consists of some 250,000 distinct CDR3 sequences, with around 20% occurring once and the leading ten covering around 20%. The specimen was peripheral blood mononuclear cells (PBMCs), collected at new diagnosis, from a patient treated with antithyroid drugs. Receptor source: a female donor with Graves disease. The CDR3 runs from the conserved cysteine through the conserved F or W. Expanded clones get a size class; other rows say once, few or many, or leave the size out.

v_gene: TRBV11-2; abundance: many; j_gene: TRBJ2-7; CDR3aa: CASSLVSTAYEQYF
v_gene: TRBV29-1; abundance: many; j_gene: TRBJ2-7; CDR3aa: CSVPLAELRDYSISYEQYF
v_gene: TRBV2; abundance: -; j_gene: TRBJ2-3; CDR3aa: CASRVNRLTDTQYF
v_gene: TRBV5-4; abundance: few; j_gene: TRBJ1-6; CDR3aa: CASSETGGQGRSPLHF
v_gene: TRBV10-3; abundance: many; j_gene: TRBJ2-7; CDR3aa: CAISESKVSGGAYEQYF
v_gene: TRBV20-1; abundance: many; j_gene: TRBJ2-1; CDR3aa: CSALSQGYNEQFF
v_gene: TRBV27; abundance: many; j_gene: TRBJ1-5; CDR3aa: CASSQTSNQPQHF
v_gene: TRBV5-4; abundance: -; j_gene: TRBJ2-7; CDR3aa: CARSLGLFYEQYF
v_gene: TRBV19; abundance: many; j_gene: TRBJ1-4; CDR3aa: CASSAPRTGTNEKLFF
v_gene: TRBV28; abundance: -; j_gene: TRBJ2-1; CDR3aa: CASEALAVTYNEQFF
v_gene: TRBV7-2; abundance: many; j_gene: TRBJ2-1; CDR3aa: CASSSRREGKIYNEQFF
v_gene: TRBV28; abundance: many; j_gene: TRBJ2-7; CDR3aa: CASNPPGLTYEQYF
v_gene: TRBV19; abundance: many; j_gene: TRBJ2-1; CDR3aa: CASSYKRESNEQFF
v_gene: TRBV11-2; abundance: many; j_gene: TRBJ2-1; CDR3aa: CASSSYPQETEFF
v_gene: TRBV30; abundance: -; j_gene: TRBJ2-1; CDR3aa: CAWRWGTSGSGSYNEQFF
v_gene: TRBV7-3; abundance: many; j_gene: TRBJ2-7; CDR3aa: CASSLIPGYEQYF
v_gene: TRBV6-2/TRBV6-3; abundance: many; j_gene: TRBJ2-2; CDR3aa: CASSYQGRTGELFF
v_gene: TRBV30; abundance: many; j_gene: TRBJ2-1; CDR3aa: CAWSNQAGAFNEQFF
v_gene: TRBV6-1; abundance: many; j_gene: TRBJ2-2; CDR3aa: CASKRQDLPTGELFF
v_gene: TRBV7-9; abundance: many; j_gene: TRBJ1-5; CDR3aa: CASSLGSSGQPQHF
v_gene: TRBV19; abundance: many; j_gene: TRBJ1-1; CDR3aa: CASSKQGNTEAFF
v_gene: TRBV20-1; abundance: many; j_gene: TRBJ2-7; CDR3aa: CSASPGQGAAYEQYF
v_gene: TRBV2; abundance: -; j_gene: TRBJ2-3; CDR3aa: CASRGTSGAPTDTQYF
v_gene: TRBV20-1; abundance: many; j_gene: TRBJ2-1; CDR3aa: CSAILGRGSYNEQFF
v_gene: TRBV7-2; abundance: many; j_gene: TRBJ2-2; CDR3aa: CASRQGQAGTGELFF
v_gene: TRBV20-1; abundance: -; j_gene: TRBJ2-1; CDR3aa: CSALAAGELSGEQFF
v_gene: TRBV10-2; abundance: many; j_gene: TRBJ2-7; CDR3aa: CASYNRNEQYF
v_gene: TRBV19; abundance: few; j_gene: TRBJ2-1; CDR3aa: CASSIGPGYNEQFF
v_gene: TRBV4-2; abundance: many; j_gene: TRBJ1-1; CDR3aa: CASSQRTGSTEAFF
v_gene: TRBV19; abundance: -; j_gene: TRBJ2-2; CDR3aa: CASTPGANTGELFF
v_gene: TRBV4-3; abundance: few; j_gene: TRBJ2-1; CDR3aa: CASSHIGRYNEQFF
v_gene: TRBV7-2; abundance: -; j_gene: TRBJ1-2; CDR3aa: CASSFSNYGYTF
v_gene: TRBV6-5; abundance: many; j_gene: TRBJ2-1; CDR3aa: CASSYLAGQYNEQFF
v_gene: TRBV5-4; abundance: -; j_gene: TRBJ2-6; CDR3aa: CASSMDGGRGANVLTF
v_gene: TRBV10-3; abundance: many; j_gene: TRBJ2-3; CDR3aa: CAISDNSGSSTDTQYF
v_gene: TRBV11-2; abundance: -; j_gene: TRBJ1-1; CDR3aa: CASSYRGSTEAFF
v_gene: TRBV7-2; abundance: many; j_gene: TRBJ2-1; CDR3aa: CASSLGGDEQFF
v_gene: TRBV9; abundance: -; j_gene: TRBJ2-1; CDR3aa: CASSVEGTSGKNEQFF
v_gene: TRBV20-1; abundance: many; j_gene: TRBJ1-2; CDR3aa: CSARGQVDYGYTF
v_gene: TRBV27; abundance: many; j_gene: TRBJ2-1; CDR3aa: CASGGNEQFF
v_gene: TRBV9; abundance: many; j_gene: TRBJ2-3; CDR3aa: CASSAQVGGGGDTQYF
v_gene: TRBV12-3/TRBV12-4; abundance: many; j_gene: TRBJ1-4; CDR3aa: CASSLSSNEKLFF
v_gene: TRBV27; abundance: many; j_gene: TRBJ1-2; CDR3aa: CASSLKGGYGYTF
v_gene: TRBV6-2/TRBV6-3; abundance: many; j_gene: TRBJ1-5; CDR3aa: CASHRDAGKDQPQHF
v_gene: TRBV6-1; abundance: many; j_gene: TRBJ1-5; CDR3aa: CASRTGLVQPQHF
v_gene: TRBV19; abundance: many; j_gene: TRBJ1-2; CDR3aa: CASTTFGTNYGYTF
v_gene: TRBV12-3/TRBV12-4; abundance: many; j_gene: TRBJ1-1; CDR3aa: CASSGLSSEAFF
v_gene: TRBV6-1; abundance: many; j_gene: TRBJ1-5; CDR3aa: CASSPGHNQPQHF
v_gene: TRBV20-1; abundance: many; j_gene: TRBJ1-4; CDR3aa: CSARDGQGGNEKLFF
v_gene: TRBV24-1; abundance: many; j_gene: TRBJ2-2; CDR3aa: CATGGAANTGELFF
v_gene: TRBV6-1; abundance: many; j_gene: TRBJ2-6; CDR3aa: CASRPGQGEGANVLTF
v_gene: TRBV2; abundance: -; j_gene: TRBJ1-2; CDR3aa: CASSPDRGDYGYTF
v_gene: TRBV7-8; abundance: many; j_gene: TRBJ2-5; CDR3aa: CASRPGGGLQETQYF